The T cell receptor beta chain described here comes from a study of long-term antiretroviral therapy in people with HIV. The immunoSEQ assay was v3.0, run at survey level. Sequencing used immunoSEQ multiplex PCR; TCRdb keeps in-frame clones, though not all of them. The sample lists roughly 39,000 clones; around nine tenths were seen once. Germline V CDR1 and CDR2: MNHEY, SMNVEV (reference sequence). The V and J ends lost 3 bases and 4 bases respectively, with 12 bases between them. The CDR3 sequence is 14 residues long. This specimen consisted of unsorted PBMCs, obtained just before starting antiretroviral therapy. This sequence was found in a woman younger than 30 with HIV. The rearrangement links TRBV27 to TRBJ1-1, with D tentatively TRBD1 (6 bases). CDR3 sequence reads: CASSFLGGGTEAFF. The DNA of the CDR3 is TGTGCCAGCAGTTTTTTGGGAGGGGGCACTGAAGCTTTCTTT.